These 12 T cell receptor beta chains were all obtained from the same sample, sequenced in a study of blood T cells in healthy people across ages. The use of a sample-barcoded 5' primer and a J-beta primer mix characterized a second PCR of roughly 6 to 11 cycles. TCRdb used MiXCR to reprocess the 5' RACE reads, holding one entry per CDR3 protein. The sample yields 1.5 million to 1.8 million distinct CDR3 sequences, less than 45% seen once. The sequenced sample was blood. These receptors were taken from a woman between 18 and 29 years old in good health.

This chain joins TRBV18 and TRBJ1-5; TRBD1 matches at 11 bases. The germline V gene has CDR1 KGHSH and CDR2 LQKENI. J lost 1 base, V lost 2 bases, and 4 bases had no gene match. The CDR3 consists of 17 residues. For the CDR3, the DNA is TGTGCCAGCTCACCAACCGGGACAGGGGGAAGCAATCAGCCCCAGCATTTT. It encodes CASSPTGTGGSNQPQHF. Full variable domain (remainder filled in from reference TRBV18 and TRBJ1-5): NAGVMQNPRHLVRRRGQEARLRCSPMKGHSHVYWYRQLPEEGLKFMVYLQKENIIDESGMPKERFSAEFPKEGPSILRIQQVVRGDSAAYFCASSPTGTGGSNQPQHFGDGTRLSIL.

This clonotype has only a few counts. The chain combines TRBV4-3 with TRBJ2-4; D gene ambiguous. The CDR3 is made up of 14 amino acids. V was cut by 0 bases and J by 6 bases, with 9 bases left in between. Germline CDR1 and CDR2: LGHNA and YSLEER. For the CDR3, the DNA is TGCGCCAGCAGCCAAGAGAGATTCGGAAACATTCAGTACTTC. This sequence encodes CASSQERFGNIQYF.

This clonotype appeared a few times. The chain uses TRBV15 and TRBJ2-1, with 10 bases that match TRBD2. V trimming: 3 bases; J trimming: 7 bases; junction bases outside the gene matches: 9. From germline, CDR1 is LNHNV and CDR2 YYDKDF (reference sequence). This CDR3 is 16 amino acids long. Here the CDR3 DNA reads TGTGCCACCAGCAGGAAAGGGACTAGCGTGAGGAATGAGCAGTTCTTC. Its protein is CATSRKGTSVRNEQFF.

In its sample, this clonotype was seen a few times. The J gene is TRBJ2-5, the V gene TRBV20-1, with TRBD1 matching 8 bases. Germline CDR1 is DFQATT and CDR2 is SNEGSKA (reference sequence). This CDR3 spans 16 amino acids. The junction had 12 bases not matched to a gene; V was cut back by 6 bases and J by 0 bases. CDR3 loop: CSAGDRGNQYQETQYF. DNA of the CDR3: TGCAGTGCCGGCGACAGGGGAAATCAGTACCAAGAGACCCAGTACTTC.

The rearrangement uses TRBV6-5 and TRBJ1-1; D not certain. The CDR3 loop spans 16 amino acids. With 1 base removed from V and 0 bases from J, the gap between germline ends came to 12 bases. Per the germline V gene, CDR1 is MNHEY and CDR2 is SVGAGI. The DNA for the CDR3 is TGTGCCAGCAGTTACTTTCACGGCAGCATGAACACTGAAGCTTTCTTT. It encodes CASSYFHGSMNTEAFF.

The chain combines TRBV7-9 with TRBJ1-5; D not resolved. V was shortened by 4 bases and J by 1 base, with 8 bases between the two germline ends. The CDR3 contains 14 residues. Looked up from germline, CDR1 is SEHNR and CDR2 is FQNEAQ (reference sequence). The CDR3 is CASSYVGSNQPQHF. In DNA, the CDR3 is TGTGCCAGCAGCTACGTGGGAAGCAATCAGCCCCAGCATTTT.

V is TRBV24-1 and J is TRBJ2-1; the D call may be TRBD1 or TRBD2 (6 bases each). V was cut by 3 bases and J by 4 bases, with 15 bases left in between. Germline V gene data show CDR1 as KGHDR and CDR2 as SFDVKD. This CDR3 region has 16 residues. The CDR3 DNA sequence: TGTGCCACCAGTGATCGGGGGCTAGCCCGTTACAATGAGCAGTTCTTC. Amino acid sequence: CATSDRGLARYNEQFF.

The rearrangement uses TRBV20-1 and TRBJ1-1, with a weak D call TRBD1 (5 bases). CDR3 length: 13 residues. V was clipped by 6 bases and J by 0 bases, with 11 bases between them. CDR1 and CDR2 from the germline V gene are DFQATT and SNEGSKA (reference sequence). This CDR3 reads CSAADSMNTEAFF. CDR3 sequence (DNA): TGCAGTGCCGCTGACAGCATGAACACTGAAGCTTTCTTT.

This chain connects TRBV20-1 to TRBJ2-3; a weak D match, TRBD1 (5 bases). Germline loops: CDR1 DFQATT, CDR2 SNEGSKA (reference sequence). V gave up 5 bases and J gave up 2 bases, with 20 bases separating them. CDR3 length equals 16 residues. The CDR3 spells CSASFRGILNTDTQYF. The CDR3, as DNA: TGCAGTGCTTCCTTTAGGGGAATCCTTAACACAGATACGCAGTATTTT.

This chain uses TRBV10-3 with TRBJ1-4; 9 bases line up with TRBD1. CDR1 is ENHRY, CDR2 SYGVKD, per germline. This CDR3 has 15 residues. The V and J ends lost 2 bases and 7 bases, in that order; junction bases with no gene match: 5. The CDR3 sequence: CAISEVTGGGEKLFF. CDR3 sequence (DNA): TGTGCCATCAGTGAGGTGACAGGGGGAGGTGAAAAACTGTTTTTT.

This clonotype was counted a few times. The CDR3 DNA follows: TGTGCCAGCAGTTACTCGTCCGGGCGTGGCGAGCAGTACTTC. Its protein product is CASSYSSGRGEQYF. The chain uses TRBV6-5 and TRBJ2-4; D unclear. The assigned J gene may be wrong: the sequence end matches TRBJ2-7 better. This CDR3 is built from 14 residues. Germline CDR1 is MNHEY and CDR2 is SVGAGI.

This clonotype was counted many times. The CDR3 DNA reads TGTGCCAGCAGCGTAGGACAGGGTCGGACCGGGGAGCTGTTTTTT. It yields the protein CASSVGQGRTGELFF. V is TRBV2 and J is TRBJ2-2, with 8 bases matching TRBD1. This CDR3 comprises 15 residues. The J segment lost 5 bases and the V segment lost 6 bases, leaving 8 bases of the junction unmatched. Germline CDR1 and CDR2: SNHLY and FYNNEI. The whole variable domain, remainder taken from reference TRBV2 and TRBJ2-2, is EPEVTQTPSHQVTQMGQEVILRCVPISNHLYFYWYRQILGQKVEFLVSFYNNEISEKSEIFDDQFSVERPDGSNFTLKIRSTKLEDSAMYFCASSVGQGRTGELFFGEGSRLTVL.